Below are 15 T cell receptor beta chains sequenced from a single sample in a study of T cell responses to AZD1222 COVID-19 vaccine. Here immunoSEQ multiplex PCR was the method, and the copy in TCRdb shows in-frame clones only, minus some. This table has roughly 78,000 clones, about 82% appearing once. Source: peripheral blood, taken on day 0 of AZD1222 vaccination. Every receptor here comes from an adult in good health.

This sequence joins TRBV9 and TRBJ1-2; maybe TRBD1 (5 bases). CDR1 and CDR2 (germline): SGDLS, YYNGEE. Between the trimmed V and J ends, which lost 4 bases and 3 bases, there was a span of 19 bases. This CDR3 is built from 16 residues. The CDR3 here is CASSPLAEGRYYGYTF. The DNA for the CDR3 is TGTGCCAGCAGCCCCCTCGCGGAGGGGAGGTACTATGGCTACACCTTC. Using reference TRBV9 and TRBJ1-2 for the parts outside the CDR3, the full variable domain is DSGVTQTPKHLITATGQRVTLRCSPRSGDLSVYWYQQSLDQGLQFLIQYYNGEERAKGNILERFSAQQFPDLHSELNLSSLELGDSALYFCASSPLAEGRYYGYTFGSGTRLTVV.

This clone has just a few counts. J is TRBJ1-2 and V is TRBV4-1; D unclear. Germline V lookup: CDR1 MGHRA, CDR2 YSYEKL. V shed 1 base and J shed 3 bases, with 6 bases lying between them. This CDR3 is 13 amino acids long. CDR3 region: CASSQGPYYGYTF. CDR3 nucleotides: TGCGCCAGCAGCCAAGGACCTTACTATGGCTACACCTTC.

The rearrangement joins TRBV28 to TRBJ2-7; the D gene is possibly TRBD2 (5 bases). The CDR3 loop spans 14 amino acids. V was clipped by 6 bases and J by 2 bases, with 14 bases between them. Germline V CDR1 and CDR2: MDHEN, SYDVKM. In DNA, the CDR3 is TGTGCCAGCAGGTCAAGTCCCGGGGCCTACGAGCAGTACTTC. This sequence encodes CASRSSPGAYEQYF.

The chain links TRBV5-6 to TRBJ1-2; a possible D gene is TRBD1 (5 bases). Germline V gene sequence: CDR1 SGHDT, CDR2 YYEEEE. This CDR3 comprises 17 residues. V lost 2 bases, J lost 7 bases, and 24 bases lay in between. CDR3 sequence reads: CASSFQGRRTPTFGYTF. The CDR3 DNA follows: TGTGCCAGCAGCTTTCAGGGACGGCGGACCCCTACCTTTGGCTACACCTTC.

The gene calls are TRBV2 and TRBJ1-4; no definite D call. Germline CDR1 and CDR2: SNHLY and FYNNEI. The ends were cut back, 3 bases at V and 4 bases at J, with 12 bases in the middle. The CDR3 consists of 15 residues. The CDR3 loop is CASSDIMQNNEKLFF. The CDR3 DNA sequence: TGTGCCAGCAGTGATATCATGCAGAATAATGAAAAACTGTTTTTT.

CDR3 loop: CASSIPDRVAEAFF. The CDR3 DNA follows: TGTGCCAGTAGTATCCCGGACAGGGTCGCTGAAGCTTTCTTT. This chain uses TRBV19 with TRBJ1-1; 8 bases agree with TRBD1. V shed 3 bases and J 6 bases; nucleotides not matched to a gene: 6. The CDR3 consists of 14 residues. Germline V gene sequence: CDR1 LNHDA, CDR2 SQIVND (reference sequence).

The J gene is TRBJ2-3, the V gene TRBV30; TRBD2 might be the D (5 bases). The CDR3 covers 12 residues. The ends were cut back, 0 bases at V and 5 bases at J, with 6 bases in the middle. CDR1 is GTSNPN, CDR2 SVGIG, per germline (reference sequence). The DNA for the CDR3 is TGTGCCTGGAGTGTACTAGGAGATACGCAGTATTTT. The encoded protein is CAWSVLGDTQYF.

The chain recombines TRBV7-9 with TRBJ1-1; D is perhaps TRBD1 (6 bases). CDR3 size: 15 residues. The V end lost 5 bases, the J end lost 11 bases, and 24 bases lay between the germline ends. Germline CDR1 SEHNR, CDR2 FQNEAQ (reference sequence). The CDR3 sequence: CASSHTPSGDRRAFF. The DNA of the CDR3 is TGTGCCAGCAGCCATACTCCTTCCGGTGACAGGCGGGCTTTCTTT.

This clone was recorded a few times. The chain employs TRBV19 and TRBJ1-6; tentative D call: TRBD1 (5 bases). Trimming shortened V by 6 bases and J by 3 bases, and 12 bases separated the two germline ends. CDR3 length: 15 amino acids. The germline V gene has CDR1 LNHDA and CDR2 SQIVND (reference sequence). For the CDR3, the DNA is TGTGCCAGTAGACTCCGGGACGTCTATAATTCACCCCTCCACTTT. Protein product: CASRLRDVYNSPLHF. Full variable domain (rest looked up from reference TRBV19 and TRBJ1-6): DGGITQSPKYLFRKEGQNVTLSCEQNLNHDAMYWYRQDPGQGLRLIYYSQIVNDFQKGDIAEGYSVSREKKESFPLTVTSAQKNPTAFYLCASRLRDVYNSPLHFGNGTRLTVT.

The chain is built from TRBV7-9 and TRBJ2-1, with a tentative D call TRBD1 (5 bases). The CDR3 has 15 amino acids. Germline CDR1 SEHNR, CDR2 FQNEAQ (reference sequence). V was shortened by 5 bases and J by 2 bases, with 13 bases between the two germline ends. The CDR3: CASSPIQGTYNEQFF. The CDR3 DNA sequence: TGTGCCAGCAGCCCAATTCAGGGTACCTACAATGAGCAGTTCTTC. The full variable domain, its missing parts supplied by reference TRBV7-9 and TRBJ2-1, is DTGVSQNPRHKITKRGQNVTFRCDPISEHNRLYWYRQTLGQGPEFLTYFQNEAQLEKSRLLSDRFSAERPKGSFSTLEIQRTEQGDSAMYLCASSPIQGTYNEQFFGPGTRLTVL.

The V gene is TRBV7-2, the J gene TRBJ1-2; the D gene is possibly TRBD1 (5 bases). Germline V gives CDR1 SGHTA, CDR2 FQGNSA. With 6 bases removed from V and 6 bases from J, the gap between germline ends came to 20 bases. CDR3 size: 15 residues. In DNA form, the CDR3 reads TGTGCCAGCAGTCCGACCGGGACGACCCTTGATGGCTACACCTTC. Encoded protein: CASSPTGTTLDGYTF.

The chain couples TRBV9 to TRBJ1-2; D unresolved. V lost 3 bases to trimming and J lost 0 bases, with 12 bases between them. Looked up from germline, CDR1 is SGDLS and CDR2 is YYNGEE. The CDR3 contains 15 residues. The CDR3 protein is CASSANPGTNYGYTF. CDR3 nucleotides: TGTGCCAGCAGCGCGAACCCGGGCACTAACTATGGCTACACCTTC. The full variable domain, in which reference TRBV9 and TRBJ1-2 provide the parts outside the CDR3, is DSGVTQTPKHLITATGQRVTLRCSPRSGDLSVYWYQQSLDQGLQFLIQYYNGEERAKGNILERFSAQQFPDLHSELNLSSLELGDSALYFCASSANPGTNYGYTFGSGTRLTVV.

V gene TRBV2 combines with J gene TRBJ1-2; 8 bases are a match to TRBD1. The CDR3 sequence is 12 residues long. The germline V gene has CDR1 SNHLY and CDR2 FYNNEI. Germline trimming cut 6 bases from V and 4 bases from J; bases unmatched to any gene: 1. The CDR3: CASRGQGYGYTF. CDR3 DNA sequence: TGTGCCAGCAGAGGACAGGGCTATGGCTACACCTTC.

Here the CDR3 DNA reads TGTGCCAGCAGCTTAGCAAACAGTCAGGGTGGCTACACCTTC. Its protein is CASSLANSQGGYTF. The chain uses TRBV11-2 and TRBJ1-2; D is perhaps TRBD1 (5 bases). CDR3 length: 14 amino acids. Deletions cut 1 base from V and 7 bases from J, with 13 bases between. Germline CDR1 and CDR2: SGHAT and FQNNGV.

This sequence joins TRBV4-3 and TRBJ2-1, with a weak D call TRBD1 (5 bases). V dropped 4 bases and J dropped 7 bases, with 11 bases sitting between them. Looked up from germline, CDR1 is LGHNA and CDR2 is YSLEER. CDR3 length: 13 amino acids. Here the CDR3 DNA reads TGCGCCAGCAGCCTCTCAGGGTATAATGAGCAGTTCTTC. Translation: CASSLSGYNEQFF.